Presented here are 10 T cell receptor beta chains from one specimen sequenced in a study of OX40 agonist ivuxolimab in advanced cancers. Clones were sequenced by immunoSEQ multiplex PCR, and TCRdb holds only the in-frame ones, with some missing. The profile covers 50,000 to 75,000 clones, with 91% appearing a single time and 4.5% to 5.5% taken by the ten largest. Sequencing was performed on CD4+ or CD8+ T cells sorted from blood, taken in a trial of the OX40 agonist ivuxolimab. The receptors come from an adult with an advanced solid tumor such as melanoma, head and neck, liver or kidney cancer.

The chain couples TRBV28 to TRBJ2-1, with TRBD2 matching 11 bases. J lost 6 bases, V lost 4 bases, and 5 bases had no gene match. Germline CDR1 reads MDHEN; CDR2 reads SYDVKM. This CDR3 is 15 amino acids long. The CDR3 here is CASSSGLAGLNEQFF. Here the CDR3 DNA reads TGTGCCAGCAGTTCCGGACTAGCGGGCCTCAATGAGCAGTTCTTC.

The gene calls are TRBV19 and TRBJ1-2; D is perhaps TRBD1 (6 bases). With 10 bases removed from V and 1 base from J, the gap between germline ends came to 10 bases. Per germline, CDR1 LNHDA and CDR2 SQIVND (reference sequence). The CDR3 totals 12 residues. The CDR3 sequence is CATKDSNYGYTF. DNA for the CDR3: TGTGCCACCAAGGACAGTAACTATGGCTACACCTTC.

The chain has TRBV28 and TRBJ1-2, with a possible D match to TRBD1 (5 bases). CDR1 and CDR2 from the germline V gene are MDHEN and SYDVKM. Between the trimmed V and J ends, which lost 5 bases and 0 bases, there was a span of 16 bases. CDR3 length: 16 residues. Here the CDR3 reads CASSGFEGKANYGYTF. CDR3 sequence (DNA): TGTGCCAGCAGTGGATTCGAGGGGAAAGCTAACTATGGCTACACCTTC.

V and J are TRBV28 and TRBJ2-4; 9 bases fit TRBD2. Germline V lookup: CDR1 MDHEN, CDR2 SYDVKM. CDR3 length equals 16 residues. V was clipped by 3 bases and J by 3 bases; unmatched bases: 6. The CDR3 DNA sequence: TGTGCCAGCAGTTTTAGCGGGGGCGGGAGCAAAAACATTCAGTACTTC. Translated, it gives CASSFSGGGSKNIQYF.

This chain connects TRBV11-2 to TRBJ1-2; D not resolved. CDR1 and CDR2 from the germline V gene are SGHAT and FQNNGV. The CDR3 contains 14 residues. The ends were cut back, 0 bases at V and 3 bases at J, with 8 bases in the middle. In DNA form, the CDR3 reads TGTGCCAGCAGCTTAGAGGGCACCGACTATGGCTACACCTTC. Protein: CASSLEGTDYGYTF. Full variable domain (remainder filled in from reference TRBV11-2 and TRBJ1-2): EAGVAQSPRYKIIEKRQSVAFWCNPISGHATLYWYQQILGQGPKLLIQFQNNGVVDDSQLPKDRFSAERLKGVDSTLKIQPAKLEDSAVYLCASSLEGTDYGYTFGSGTRLTVV.

The CDR3 sequence: CASSRLAGGPYEQYF. CDR3 nucleotides: TGTGCCAGCAGCAGACTAGCGGGAGGGCCCTACGAGCAGTACTTC. This sequence joins TRBV2 and TRBJ2-7; TRBD2 matches at 14 bases. The CDR3 is made up of 15 amino acids. Germline V gives CDR1 SNHLY, CDR2 FYNNEI. V shed 6 bases and J 2 bases; nucleotides not matched to a gene: 3.

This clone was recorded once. DNA of the CDR3: TGTGCCAGCAGTAATCGTTATGGCTACACCTTC. This gives the protein CASSNRYGYTF. This chain joins TRBV27 and TRBJ1-2; D remains unclear. Trimming left V 5 bases short and J 5 bases short, with 6 bases between. The V gene's germline CDR1 is MNHEY and CDR2 SMNVEV (reference sequence). CDR3 length equals 11 residues.

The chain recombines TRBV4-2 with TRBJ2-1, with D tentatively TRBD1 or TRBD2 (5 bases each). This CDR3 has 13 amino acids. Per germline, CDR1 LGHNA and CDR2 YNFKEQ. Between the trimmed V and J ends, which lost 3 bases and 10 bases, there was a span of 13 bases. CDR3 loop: CASSHGAVGEQFF. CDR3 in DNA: TGTGCCAGCAGCCACGGGGCGGTGGGAGAGCAGTTCTTC.

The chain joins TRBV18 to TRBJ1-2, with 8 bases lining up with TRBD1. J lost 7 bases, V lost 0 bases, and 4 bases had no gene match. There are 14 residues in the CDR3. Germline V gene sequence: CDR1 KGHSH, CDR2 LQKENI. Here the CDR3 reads CASSPPNRGAGYTF. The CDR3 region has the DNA TGTGCCAGCTCACCACCGAACAGGGGGGCTGGCTACACCTTC.

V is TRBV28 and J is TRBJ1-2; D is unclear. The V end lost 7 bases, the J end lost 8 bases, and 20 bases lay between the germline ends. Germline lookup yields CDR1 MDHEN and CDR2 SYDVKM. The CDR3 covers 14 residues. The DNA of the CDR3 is TGTGCCAGCACCTGGGCCCAGAGGGCGGGAGGCTACACCTTC. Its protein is CASTWAQRAGGYTF.